These 14 T cell receptor beta chains originate from one sample sequenced in a study of cytomegalovirus exposure and HLA in healthy donors (dated by TCRdb to about 2017). Library preparation employed the immunoSEQ multiplex PCR assay. The multiplex PCR relied on a mix of 60 forward primers for TCR Vbeta segments and 13 reverse primers for TCR Jbeta segments. TCRdb took this table from immuneACCESS and kept in-frame rearrangements with V and J called. Such tables lack part of the clones; where checked against another copy, unresolved V genes explain under half of the gap, and the rest is unexplained. Counted in this sample were some 48,000 clones; about 78% of them appeared once. The ten largest account for around 8.1% of the sample. The material sequenced was PBMCs. Every receptor here comes from a man in his thirties or forties in good health and CMV-seropositive.

The table lists this clone with a few counts. The V and J genes are TRBV20-1 and TRBJ2-2, with D unresolved. Germline CDR1 reads DFQATT; CDR2 reads SNEGSKA (reference sequence). This CDR3 contains 11 residues. Trimming pared 4 bases from V and 5 bases from J, leaving 5 bases between. Here the CDR3 reads CSAIHTGELFF. The DNA of the CDR3 is TGCAGTGCTATCCATACCGGGGAGCTGTTTTTT.

This chain uses TRBV6-6 with TRBJ2-2; no reliable D call. The CDR3 has 14 residues. Per germline, CDR1 MNHNY and CDR2 SVGAGI (reference sequence). Trimming removed 6 bases at V and 6 bases at J, with 14 bases between. CDR3 protein: CASSTILPAGELFF. The CDR3 bases are TGTGCCAGCAGCACCATTCTTCCGGCCGGGGAGCTGTTTTTT.

The chain employs TRBV5-1 and TRBJ2-2, with 8 bases matching TRBD2. Germline V gene data show CDR1 as SGHRS and CDR2 as YFSETQ. The CDR3 consists of 16 residues. The ends lost 2 bases at V and 7 bases at J; junction bases unmatched: 10. The CDR3 loop reads CASSFSPAGGGGELFF. For the CDR3, the DNA is TGCGCCAGCAGCTTTTCCCCGGCGGGGGGAGGCGGGGAGCTGTTTTTT.

The chain combines TRBV4-1 with TRBJ2-3; weak D call: TRBD2 (6 bases). V lost 4 bases and J lost 1, with 15 bases in between. Germline values: CDR1 MGHRA, CDR2 YSYEKL. CDR3 size: 16 residues. This CDR3 reads CASSLTGASGTDTQYF. DNA for the CDR3: TGCGCCAGCAGCCTCACTGGGGCTAGCGGCACAGATACGCAGTATTTT.

On this clone: Other DNA sequences in the sample encode the same CDR3. The chain recombines TRBV5-4 with TRBJ1-1; D perhaps matches TRBD1 (5 bases). V lost 2 bases and J 1 base, leaving 15 bases between the germline ends. There are 16 residues in the CDR3. Germline V gene lookup returns CDR1 SGHNT and CDR2 YYREEE (reference sequence). CDR3: CASSFFLGQPNTEAFF. As DNA, the CDR3 is TGTGCCAGCAGCTTCTTTCTGGGGCAGCCGAACACTGAAGCTTTCTTT.

The chain couples TRBV27 to TRBJ1-1; D is unclear. The germline V and J ends were trimmed by 2 bases and 6 bases, with 13 bases remaining between them. This CDR3 has 14 residues. Germline CDR1 and CDR2: MNHEY and SMNVEV (reference sequence). CDR3 protein: CASSLRVAYPEAFF. CDR3 nucleotide sequence: TGTGCCAGCAGTTTACGGGTTGCGTACCCTGAAGCTTTCTTT.

This clone was counted a few times. The chain couples TRBV5-1 to TRBJ2-2; TRBD2 matches 7 bases. The CDR3 has 12 amino acids. CDR1 SGHRS and CDR2 YFSETQ come from the germline V gene. V dropped 4 bases and J dropped 6; count of bases not matched to a gene: 0. The CDR3 DNA reads as TGCGCCAGCAGCCGGGAGGCCGGGGAGCTGTTTTTT. This codes for CASSREAGELFF.

The chain joins TRBV18 to TRBJ1-2; D might be TRBD1 (5 bases). Per the germline V gene, CDR1 is KGHSH and CDR2 is LQKENI. The CDR3 sequence is 14 residues long. V was clipped by 3 bases and J by 7 bases, with 15 bases between them. The CDR3 reads CASSPPGGSFGYTF. The CDR3 nucleotides read TGTGCCAGCTCACCTCCGGGGGGATCGTTTGGCTACACCTTC.

DNA of the CDR3: TGCGCCAGCAGCTTCCCGTCCCGGGCAGATACGCAGTATTTT. This gives the protein CASSFPSRADTQYF. This chain links TRBV5-1 with TRBJ2-3; D not certain. There are 14 residues in the CDR3. The V and J ends lost 2 bases and 4 bases respectively, with 11 bases between them. Per the germline V gene, CDR1 is SGHRS and CDR2 is YFSETQ. Drawing the rest from reference TRBV5-1 and TRBJ2-3, the complete variable domain is KAGVTQTPRYLIKTRGQQVTLSCSPISGHRSVSWYQQTPGQGLQFLFEYFSETQRNKGNFPGRFSGRQFSNSRSEMNVSTLELGDSALYLCASSFPSRADTQYFGPGTRLTVL.

The chain couples TRBV5-6 to TRBJ2-1; maybe TRBD2 (6 bases). CDR3 length: 16 amino acids. Trimming stripped 4 bases from V and 1 base from J, with 15 bases between. Germline CDR1 reads SGHDT; CDR2 reads YYEEEE. CDR3 sequence (DNA): TGTGCCAGCAGCCAAGGACTACCTATATCCTACAATGAGCAGTTCTTC. It specifies CASSQGLPISYNEQFF.

The V gene is TRBV11-2, the J gene TRBJ2-2; tentative D call: TRBD1 (6 bases). Germline-derived CDR1 and CDR2 are SGHAT and FQNNGV. Trimming removed 5 bases from V and 1 base from J, with 14 bases in between. CDR3 size: 16 residues. The DNA for the CDR3 is TGTGCCAGCAGCCTACGGGACACCGGGAACACCGGGGAGCTGTTTTTT. It codes for CASSLRDTGNTGELFF. The whole variable domain, filled in from reference TRBV11-2 and TRBJ2-2, reads EAGVAQSPRYKIIEKRQSVAFWCNPISGHATLYWYQQILGQGPKLLIQFQNNGVVDDSQLPKDRFSAERLKGVDSTLKIQPAKLEDSAVYLCASSLRDTGNTGELFFGEGSRLTVL.

This sequence joins TRBV6-1 and TRBJ1-5; D might be TRBD1 (5 bases). Trimming removed 7 bases at V and 7 bases at J, with 17 bases between. The CDR3 loop spans 14 amino acids. Germline V gives CDR1 MNHNS, CDR2 SASEGT. The CDR3 sequence: CASIEAGRLQPQHF. Here the CDR3 DNA reads TGTGCCAGCATCGAGGCAGGGAGGTTGCAGCCCCAGCATTTT.

The chain employs TRBV7-6 and TRBJ2-5, with D unclear. V lost 4 bases, J lost 5 bases, and 20 bases lay in between. The CDR3 is 16 amino acids. Germline assignment: CDR1 SGHVS and CDR2 FNYEAQ. CDR3 nucleotide sequence: TGTGCCAGCAGCTCGGCTTCTGCTAGACTGGTGGAGACCCAGTACTTC. Translation: CASSSASARLVETQYF.

The chain has TRBV5-4 and TRBJ2-5; TRBD1 matches at 7 bases. V lost 4 bases, J lost 3 bases, and 6 bases stayed unmatched. The CDR3 loop spans 14 amino acids. The germline V gene encodes CDR1 SGHNT and CDR2 YYREEE (reference sequence). The CDR3 loop reads CASSPPTGKETQYF. The CDR3 region has the DNA TGTGCCAGCAGCCCCCCGACAGGGAAAGAGACCCAGTACTTC.